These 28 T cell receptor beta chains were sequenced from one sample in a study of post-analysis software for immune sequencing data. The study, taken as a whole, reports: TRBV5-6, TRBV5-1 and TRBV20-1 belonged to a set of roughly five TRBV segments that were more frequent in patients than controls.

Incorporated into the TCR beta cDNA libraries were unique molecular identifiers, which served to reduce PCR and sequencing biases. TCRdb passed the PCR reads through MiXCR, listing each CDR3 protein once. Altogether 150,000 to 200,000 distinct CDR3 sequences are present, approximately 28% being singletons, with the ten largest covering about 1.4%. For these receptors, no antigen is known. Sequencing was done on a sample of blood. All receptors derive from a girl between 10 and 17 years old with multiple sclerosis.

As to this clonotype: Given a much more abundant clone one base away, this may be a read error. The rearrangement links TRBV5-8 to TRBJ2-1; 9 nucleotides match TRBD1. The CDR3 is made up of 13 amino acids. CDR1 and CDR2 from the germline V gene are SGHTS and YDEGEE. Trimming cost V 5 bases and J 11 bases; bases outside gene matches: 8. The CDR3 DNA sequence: TGTGCCAGCAGTATGACCGGACAGGGGCAGCAGTTCTTC. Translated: CASSMTGQGQQFF.

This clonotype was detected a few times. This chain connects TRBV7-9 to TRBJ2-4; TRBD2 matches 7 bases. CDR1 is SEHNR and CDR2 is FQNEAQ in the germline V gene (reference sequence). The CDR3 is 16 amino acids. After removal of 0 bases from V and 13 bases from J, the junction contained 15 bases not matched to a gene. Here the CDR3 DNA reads TGTGCCAGCAGCTTAGCCATAGCGGGCCCTTACAATGAGCAGTACTTC. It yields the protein CASSLAIAGPYNEQYF.

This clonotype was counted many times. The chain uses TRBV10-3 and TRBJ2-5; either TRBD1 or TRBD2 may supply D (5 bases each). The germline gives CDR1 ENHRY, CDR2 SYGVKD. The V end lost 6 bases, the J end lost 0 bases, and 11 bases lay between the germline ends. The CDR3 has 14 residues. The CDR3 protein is CAISSGTDQETQYF. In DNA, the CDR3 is TGTGCCATCAGCTCTGGGACGGACCAAGAGACCCAGTACTTC.

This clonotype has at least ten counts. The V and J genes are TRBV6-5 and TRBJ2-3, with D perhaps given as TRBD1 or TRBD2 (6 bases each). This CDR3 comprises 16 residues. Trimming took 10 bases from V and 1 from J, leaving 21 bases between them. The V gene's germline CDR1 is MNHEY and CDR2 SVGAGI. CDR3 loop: CATMDRRGVGTDTQYF. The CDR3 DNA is TGTGCCACGATGGATAGAAGGGGGGTAGGCACAGATACGCAGTATTTT.

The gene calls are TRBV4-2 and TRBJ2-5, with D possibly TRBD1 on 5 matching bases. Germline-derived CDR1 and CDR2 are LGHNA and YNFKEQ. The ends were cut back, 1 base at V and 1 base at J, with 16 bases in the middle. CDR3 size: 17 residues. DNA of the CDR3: TGTGCCAGCAGCCAAGGCAGGGCAAATCTCGTCCAAGAGACCCAGTACTTC. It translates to CASSQGRANLVQETQYF.

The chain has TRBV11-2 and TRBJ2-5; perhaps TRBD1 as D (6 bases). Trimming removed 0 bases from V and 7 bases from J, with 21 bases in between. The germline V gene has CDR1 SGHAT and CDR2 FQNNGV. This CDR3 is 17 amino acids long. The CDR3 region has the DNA TGTGCCAGCAGCTTAGAACTTACGACAGGCGAATCTGGGACCCAGTACTTC. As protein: CASSLELTTGESGTQYF.

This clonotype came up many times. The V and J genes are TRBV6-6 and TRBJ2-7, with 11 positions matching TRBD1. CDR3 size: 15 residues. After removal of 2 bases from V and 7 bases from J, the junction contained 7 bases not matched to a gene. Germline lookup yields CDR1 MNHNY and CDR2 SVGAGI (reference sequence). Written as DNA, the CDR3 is TGTGCCAGCAGTTACGAGAGGGACAGGGGGAGGGAGCAGTACTTC. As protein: CASSYERDRGREQYF.

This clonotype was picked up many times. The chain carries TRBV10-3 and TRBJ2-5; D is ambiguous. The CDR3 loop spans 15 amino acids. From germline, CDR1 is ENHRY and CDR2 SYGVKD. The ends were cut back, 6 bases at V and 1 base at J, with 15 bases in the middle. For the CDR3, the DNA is TGTGCCATCAGCCTTGAAGACGGTACCCAAGAGACCCAGTACTTC. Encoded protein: CAISLEDGTQETQYF.

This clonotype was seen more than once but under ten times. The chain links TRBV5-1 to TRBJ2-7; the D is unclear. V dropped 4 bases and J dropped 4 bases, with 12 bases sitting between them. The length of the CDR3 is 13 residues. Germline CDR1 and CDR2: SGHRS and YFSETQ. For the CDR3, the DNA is TGCGCCAGCAGCATCGACATTGGGTACGAGCAGTACTTC. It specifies CASSIDIGYEQYF.

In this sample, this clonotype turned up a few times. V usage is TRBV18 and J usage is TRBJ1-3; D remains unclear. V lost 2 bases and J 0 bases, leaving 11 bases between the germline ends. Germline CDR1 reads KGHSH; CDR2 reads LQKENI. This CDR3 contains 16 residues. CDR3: CASSPIGWTSGNTIYF. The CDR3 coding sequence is TGTGCCAGCTCACCAATAGGGTGGACCTCTGGAAACACCATATATTTT.

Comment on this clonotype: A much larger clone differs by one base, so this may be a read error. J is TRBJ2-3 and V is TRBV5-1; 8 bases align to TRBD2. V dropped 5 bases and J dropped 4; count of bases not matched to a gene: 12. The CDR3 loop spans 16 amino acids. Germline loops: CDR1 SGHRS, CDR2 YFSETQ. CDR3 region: CASRIAGLISADTQYF. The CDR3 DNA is TGCGCCAGCAGGATAGCGGGGCTGATTAGCGCAGATACGCAGTATTTT.

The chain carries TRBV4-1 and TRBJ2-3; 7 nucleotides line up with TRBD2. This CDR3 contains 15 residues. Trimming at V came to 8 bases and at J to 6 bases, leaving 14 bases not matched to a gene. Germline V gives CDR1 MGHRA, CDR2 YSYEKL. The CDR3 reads CASAGRAGLGDTQYF. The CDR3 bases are TGCGCCAGCGCGGGACGAGCGGGGCTTGGCGATACGCAGTATTTT.

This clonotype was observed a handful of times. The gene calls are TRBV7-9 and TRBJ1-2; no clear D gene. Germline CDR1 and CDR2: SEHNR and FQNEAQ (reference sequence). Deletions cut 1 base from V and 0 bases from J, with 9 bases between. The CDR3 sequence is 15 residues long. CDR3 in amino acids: CASSLGSLSNYGYTF. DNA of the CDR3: TGTGCCAGCAGCTTAGGCAGCTTATCTAACTATGGCTACACCTTC.

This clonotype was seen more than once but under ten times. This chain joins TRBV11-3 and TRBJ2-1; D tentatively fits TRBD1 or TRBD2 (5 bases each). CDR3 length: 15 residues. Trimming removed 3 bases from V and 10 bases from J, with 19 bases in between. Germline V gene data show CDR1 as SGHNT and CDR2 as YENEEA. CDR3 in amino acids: CASSFLGENSDEQFF. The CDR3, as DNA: TGTGCCAGCAGCTTTTTGGGGGAGAATTCAGACGAGCAGTTCTTC. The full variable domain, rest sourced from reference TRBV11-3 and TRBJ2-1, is EAGVVQSPRYKIIEKKQPVAFWCNPISGHNTLYWYLQNLGQGPELLIRYENEEAVDDSQLPKDRFSAERLKGVDSTLKIQPAELGDSAVYLCASSFLGENSDEQFFGPGTRLTVL.

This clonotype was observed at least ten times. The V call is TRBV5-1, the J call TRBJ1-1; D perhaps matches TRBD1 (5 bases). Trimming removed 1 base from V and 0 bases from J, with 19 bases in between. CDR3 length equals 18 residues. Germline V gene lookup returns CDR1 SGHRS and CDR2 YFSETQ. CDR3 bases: TGCGCCAGCAGCTTGAGTCGTGGGCCGACAGAAATGAACACTGAAGCTTTCTTT. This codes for CASSLSRGPTEMNTEAFF.

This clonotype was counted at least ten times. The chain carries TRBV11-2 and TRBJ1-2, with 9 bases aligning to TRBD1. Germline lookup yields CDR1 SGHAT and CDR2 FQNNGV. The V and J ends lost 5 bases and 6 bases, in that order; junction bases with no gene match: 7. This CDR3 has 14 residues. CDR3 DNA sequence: TGTGCCAGCAGCGGAGGGGGGACAGGGAATGGCTACACCTTC. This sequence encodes CASSGGGTGNGYTF.

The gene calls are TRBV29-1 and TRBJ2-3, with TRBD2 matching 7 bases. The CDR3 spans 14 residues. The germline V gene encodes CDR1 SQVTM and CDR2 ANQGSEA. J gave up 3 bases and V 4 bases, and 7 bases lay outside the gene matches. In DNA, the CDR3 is TGCAGCGTTGGGGGGGGGATTGGGACAGATACGCAGTATTTT. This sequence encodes CSVGGGIGTDTQYF.

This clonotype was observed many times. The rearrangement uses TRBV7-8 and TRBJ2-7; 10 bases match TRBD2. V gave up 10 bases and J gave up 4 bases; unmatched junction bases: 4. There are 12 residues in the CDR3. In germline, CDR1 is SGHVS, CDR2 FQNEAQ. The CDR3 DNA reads TGTGCCACTTCTAGCGGGAGTTACGAGCAGTACTTC. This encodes CATSSGSYEQYF. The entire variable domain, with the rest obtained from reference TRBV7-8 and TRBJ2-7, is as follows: GAGVSQSPRYKVAKRGQDVALRCDPISGHVSLFWYQQALGQGPEFLTYFQNEAQLDKSGLPSDRFFAERPEGSVSTLKIQRTQQEDSAVYLCATSSGSYEQYFGPGTRLTVT.

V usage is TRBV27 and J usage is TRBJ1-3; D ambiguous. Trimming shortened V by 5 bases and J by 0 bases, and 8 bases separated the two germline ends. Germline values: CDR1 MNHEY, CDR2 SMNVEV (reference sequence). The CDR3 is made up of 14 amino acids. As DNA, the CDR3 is TGTGCCAGCAGTCCGGGATTCTCTGGAAACACCATATATTTT. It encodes CASSPGFSGNTIYF.

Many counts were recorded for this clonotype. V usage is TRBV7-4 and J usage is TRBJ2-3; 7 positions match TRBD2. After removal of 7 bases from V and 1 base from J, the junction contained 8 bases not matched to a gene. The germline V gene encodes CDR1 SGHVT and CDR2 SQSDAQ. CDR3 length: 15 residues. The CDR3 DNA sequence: TGTGCCAGCAAAGGGAGGGGAGGGGGCACAGATACGCAGTATTTT. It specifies CASKGRGGGTDTQYF.

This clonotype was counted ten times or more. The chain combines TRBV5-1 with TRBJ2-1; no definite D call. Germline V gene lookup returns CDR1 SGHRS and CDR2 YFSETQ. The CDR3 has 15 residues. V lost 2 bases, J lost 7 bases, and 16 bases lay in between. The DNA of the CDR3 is TGCGCCAGCAGCTTTAGTAGCTTCGGGTGGAATGAGCAGTTCTTC. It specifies CASSFSSFGWNEQFF.

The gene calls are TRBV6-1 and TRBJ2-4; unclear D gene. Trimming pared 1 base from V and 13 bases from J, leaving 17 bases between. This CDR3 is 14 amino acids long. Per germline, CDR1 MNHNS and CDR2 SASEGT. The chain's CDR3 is CASSEGTKGNEQYF. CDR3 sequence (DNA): TGTGCCAGCAGTGAAGGTACCAAGGGAAACGAACAGTACTTC.

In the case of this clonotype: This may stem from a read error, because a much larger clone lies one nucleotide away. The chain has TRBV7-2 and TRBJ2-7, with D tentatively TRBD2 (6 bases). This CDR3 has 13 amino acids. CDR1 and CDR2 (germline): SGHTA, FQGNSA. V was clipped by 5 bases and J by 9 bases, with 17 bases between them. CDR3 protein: CASSTRERVGQYF. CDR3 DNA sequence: TGTGCCAGCAGCACACGGGAGAGGGTCGGGCAGTACTTC.

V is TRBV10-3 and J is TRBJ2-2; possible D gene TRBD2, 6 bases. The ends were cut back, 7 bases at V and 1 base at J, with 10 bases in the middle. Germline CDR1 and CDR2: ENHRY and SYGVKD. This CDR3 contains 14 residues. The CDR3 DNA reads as TGTGCCATCACCCGCGGGGTGAACACCGGGGAGCTGTTTTTT. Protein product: CAITRGVNTGELFF.

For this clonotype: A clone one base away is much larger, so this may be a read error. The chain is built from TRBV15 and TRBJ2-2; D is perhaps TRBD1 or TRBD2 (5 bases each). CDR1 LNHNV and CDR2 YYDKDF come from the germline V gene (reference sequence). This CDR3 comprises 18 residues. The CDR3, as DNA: TGTGCCACCAGCAGAGATTCAGTGCGTCAGATAGGGACCGGGGAGCGGTTTTTT. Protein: CATSRDSVRQIGTGERFF.

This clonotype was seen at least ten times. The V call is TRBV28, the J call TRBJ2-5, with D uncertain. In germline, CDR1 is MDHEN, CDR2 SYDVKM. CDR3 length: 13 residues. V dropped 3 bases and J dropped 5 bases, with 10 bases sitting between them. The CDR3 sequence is CASSFPLDETQYF. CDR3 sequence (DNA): TGTGCCAGCAGTTTTCCACTCGATGAGACCCAGTACTTC.

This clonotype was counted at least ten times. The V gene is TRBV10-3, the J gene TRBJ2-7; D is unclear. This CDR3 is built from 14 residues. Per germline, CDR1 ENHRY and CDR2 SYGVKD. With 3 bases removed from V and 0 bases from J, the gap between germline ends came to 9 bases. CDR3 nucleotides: TGTGCCATCAGTGATTCACGTAGCTCCTACGAGCAGTACTTC. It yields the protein CAISDSRSSYEQYF.

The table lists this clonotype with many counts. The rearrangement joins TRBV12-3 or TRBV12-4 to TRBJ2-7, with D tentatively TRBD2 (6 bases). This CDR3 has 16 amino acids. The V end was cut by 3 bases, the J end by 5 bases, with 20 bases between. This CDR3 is CASSFGGKGSGDEQYF. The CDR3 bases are TGTGCCAGCAGTTTTGGCGGGAAAGGGTCCGGGGACGAGCAGTACTTC.